This T cell receptor (beta chain) was recorded in a study of blood T cell repertoires in COVID-19 (TCRdb year 2020). Context from the whole study: Samples covering the acute and convalescent phases of COVID-19 were provided by collaborators in the United States, Italy and Spain. The material from the prospective study consisted of cDNA or gDNA derived from T cells, B-cell-depleted T cells, or PBMCs. Deeply sampled blood TCRbeta repertoires from subjects exposed to, actively infected with, or recovered from COVID-19 were included in the dataset. The repertoires were released in a freely available public database meant as a resource for research on the immune response to SARS-CoV-2. The samples were drawn from two sources: the first 160 participants of the ongoing ImmuneRACE study, and over 1,000 subjects contributed by 6 global collaborators. Nearly every sample came with metadata listing a de-identified subject ID, COVID-19 status, age in years and sex. HLA class I and class II types, where available, came from metadata supplied by the sample provider rather than from assay-based typing.

The full study reports these points: The quantity of clinical and demographic metadata differed by source and by participant and was supplied without curation.

Trimming takes 6 bases from V and 12 bases from J, and the germline ends sit 15 bases apart. From the cysteine through the phenylalanine, the CDR3 covers 12 amino acids. Solely the CDR3 DNA is kept, with 36 bases framed from the first base. On this clone itself: Its antigen is unknown. Per-nucleotide qualities are absent, and no much larger clonotype sits a single base away.

TCRbeta CDR3 regions were amplified from genomic DNA using the immunoSEQ Assay, a bias-controlled multiplex PCR. Per the source publication's procedure: The number of nucleated cells in each sample was estimated by amplification of reference gene primers within the assay. Sequence reads were collapsed and filtered to measure the absolute abundance of every unique TCRbeta CDR3 rearrangement. For each sample, productive Simpson clonality was calculated as the square root of Simpson's diversity index across productive rearrangements. TCRdb holds this immuneACCESS table with in-frame rearrangements only. Some clones are missing; in checked studies, unresolved V genes explain under half, and the rest has no known cause. V and J calls and clone size are as listed in that table; D and trimming were resolved from the DNA. The sample table contains 300,000 to 450,000 clones; only one count was recorded for approximately 92% of them. Together, the top ten hold around 1% of the sample.

Enrolling through a virtual design, the prospective study's participants ranged in age from about 18 to 89 years and lived across around 25 United States geographic areas. To assign participants to cohorts, the prospective study relied on clinical history that participants themselves reported in a screening survey and a study questionnaire. Recovered participants in ImmuneRACE Cohort 3 were defined as having two consecutive negative NP/OP PCR tests, clearance from a healthcare professional, or resolution of symptoms. In the prospective study, whole blood, serum and a nasopharyngeal or oropharyngeal swab were collected from each participant by mobile phlebotomists. Additional blood draws and questionnaires over an approximately two-month period could optionally be provided by prospective study participants. Before DNA extraction, prospective study blood samples were shipped either frozen or at room temperature.

The TCR was taken from a man in his late teens or twenties who had recovered from COVID-19. The sample comprised PBMCs or T cells enriched from blood (not recorded which). The rearranged chain carries TRBV12-3 or TRBV12-4 and TRBJ2-1; perhaps TRBD1 is the D gene, with 5 bases matching. The CDR3 protein: CASSQTGLRQFF. The base sequence is TGTGCCAGCAGCCAAACAGGATTGCGGCAGTTCTTC.